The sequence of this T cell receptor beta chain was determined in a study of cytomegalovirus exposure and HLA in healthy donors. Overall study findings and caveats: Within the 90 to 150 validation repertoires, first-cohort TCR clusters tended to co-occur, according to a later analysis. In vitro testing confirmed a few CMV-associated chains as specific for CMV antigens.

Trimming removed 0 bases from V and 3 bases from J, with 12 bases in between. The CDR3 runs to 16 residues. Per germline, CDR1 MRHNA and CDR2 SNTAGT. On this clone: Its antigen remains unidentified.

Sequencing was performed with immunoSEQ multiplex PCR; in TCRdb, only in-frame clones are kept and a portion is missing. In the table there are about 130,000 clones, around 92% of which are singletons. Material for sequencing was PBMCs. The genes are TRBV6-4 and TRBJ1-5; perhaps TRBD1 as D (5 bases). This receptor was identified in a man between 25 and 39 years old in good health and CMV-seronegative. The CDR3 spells CASSDSISGHNQPQHF. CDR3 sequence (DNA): TGTGCCAGCAGTGACTCGATTTCAGGGCACAATCAGCCCCAGCATTTT.